What follows is one T cell receptor beta chain and its context. It has no known antigen specificity. No per-base quality is available; no much larger clone lies one base away. The data originate from a study of sequential checkpoint blockade in melanoma (dated by TCRdb to between 2018 and 2021). The study in broad terms: Using 1:1 randomization, the trial assigned patients either to first-line nivolumab followed by ipilimumab (arm A) or to ipilimumab followed by nivolumab (arm B). Maintenance nivolumab was given following each of the two trial sequences. Paper-wide results and their limitations: The model for predicting response that combines TCR metrics with mutation burden needs to be validated in larger, independent patient cohorts.

V is trimmed back by 5 bases and J by 2 bases, and the junction contains 2 bases that no gene match accounts for. CDR1 and CDR2, looked up from the germline V gene, are SGHTS and YDEGEE. Including cysteine and phenylalanine, the CDR3 has 15 amino acids. Here the CDR3 DNA is all that survives: 45 bases in frame from base 1. Reading the label with the study, this specimen's treatment or condition is: randomized to nivolumab then ipilimumab (arm A) or the reverse (arm B). Prior DNA-damaging chemotherapy had not been received by any trial patient. On a FACS Aria II flow cytometer, live CD3+CD8+ cells that were negative for CD19 and CD56 were sorted from thawed PBMCs. The samples were obtained from melanoma patients enrolled in CheckMate 064, an open-label, randomized phase II trial testing sequential checkpoint blockade. Leukapheresis was used to collect peripheral blood mononuclear cells, which were then purified with Ficoll-Paque and frozen in human serum with 10% DMSO. Right after sorting, the blood CD3+CD8+ cells were verified to be >98% pure, and DNA extraction followed.

TCRbeta CDR3 regions were immunosequenced from genomic DNA with the immunoSEQ Assay. Genomic DNA was amplified by bias-controlled multiplex PCR before high-throughput sequencing. In the original analysis: To quantify the absolute abundance of each unique TCRbeta CDR3 region, the sequences were collapsed and filtered. Clonality, defined as 1 minus Pielou's evenness, was calculated using only productive rearrangements. A previously published method was used to identify clones whose frequencies were significantly greater in on-treatment samples than in baseline samples. The table comes from immuneACCESS by way of TCRdb, which keeps in-frame sequences with V and J called. Part of the clones is missing from these tables; in studies checked, under half for an unresolved V gene and the rest for unknown reasons. V and J calls and clone size are given by that table; D and trimming were obtained from the DNA. For this sample there are roughly 13,000 clones; roughly 50% appear just once. The top ten clonotypes cover around 15% of the sample.

Sequences were derived from CD8+ T cells sorted from blood (inferred from file names), sampled from a patient given nivolumab and ipilimumab in sequence. The chain employs TRBV5-8 and TRBJ2-3; TRBD2 matches 13 bases in the middle. This clonotype was obtained from a human donor with melanoma. The CDR3 amino acid sequence is: CASRGLAGHTDTQYF. In nucleotide form, the sequence is TGTGCCAGCAGGGGACTAGCGGGACACACAGATACGCAGTATTTT.